This TCR beta chain comes out of a study of early T cells in non-severe SARS-CoV-2 infection. Study in general: Investigators sequenced bulk RNA drawn from unsorted whole blood, and chains remained unpaired. The study, taken as a whole, reports: Anti-spike CD8 specificities were favored by VDJdb matching, whose results missed private and CD4 specificities.

The CDR3 extends over 13 amino acids. CDR1 DFQATT and CDR2 SNEGSKA come from the germline V gene (reference sequence). V lost 0 bases, J lost 3 bases, and 8 bases lay in between. This clonotype showed up just a few times. Its target is unknown. Individual cDNA molecules each received unique molecular identifiers attached to them. TCRdb itself ran the 5' RACE reads through MiXCR, one entry per CDR3 protein. The data contain some 21,000 distinct CDR3 sequences, 5.3% of them seen just once; the ten biggest clones take up approximately 12%. The sample was whole blood. The chain recombines TRBV20-1 with TRBJ1-2; no definite D call. The sequence was obtained from an adult who was a healthcare worker with PCR-confirmed SARS-CoV-2 infection or an uninfected control (not recorded which). CDR3 sequence (DNA): TGCAGTGCTAGAGACGGAAAGTACTATGGCTACACCTTC. This translates into CSARDGKYYGYTF.